This note documents a single T cell receptor (beta chain) sequence. Sequencing used immunoSEQ multiplex PCR; TCRdb keeps in-frame clones, though not all of them. The sample includes about 86,000 clones, approximately 91% of them seen just once. The germline CDR1 and CDR2 sequences are MDHEN and SYDVKM. V lost 7 bases and J 2 bases, leaving 11 bases between the germline ends. The CDR3 is made up of 13 amino acids. This sample is drawn from a study of control samples from healthy donors and cancer patients. The sequenced material came from PBMCs. The chain joins TRBV28 to TRBJ1-2; the D gene is possibly TRBD1 (5 bases). The sequence was obtained from a woman in her forties or fifties with colorectal cancer. Written as DNA, the CDR3 is TGTGCCAGCAACAGGCCGTTGAACTATGGCTACACCTTC. Translating it yields CASNRPLNYGYTF.